A single sample gave rise to the 26 T cell receptor beta chains below, sequenced in a study of T-cell memory formation after mild COVID-19. TCRdb recomputed calls from the 5' RACE reads with MiXCR, one row per CDR3 protein. The data hold about 100,000 distinct CDR3 sequences, with 8.5% to 14% observed a single time. The specimen sequenced was PBMCs or a T cell subset sorted from them (not recorded which). The receptors derive from a man between 18 and 35 years old who had mild COVID-19 (a few samples of this study predate the infection). Cell type and time point are not known.

The J gene is TRBJ2-1, the V gene TRBV4-1; D is possibly TRBD2 (6 bases). Trimming left V 2 bases short and J 2 bases short, with 7 bases between. Germline CDR1 reads MGHRA; CDR2 reads YSYEKL. The CDR3 is made up of 14 amino acids. CDR3 protein: CASSQRRAYNEQFF. In DNA form, the CDR3 reads TGCGCCAGCAGCCAAAGGAGGGCCTACAATGAGCAGTTCTTC.

This clonotype was seen only a few times. The V call is TRBV7-8, the J call TRBJ2-7, with D possibly matching TRBD1 (6 bases). The CDR3 is 16 amino acids. V lost 5 bases to trimming and J lost 0 bases, with 17 bases between them. Germline V gene sequence: CDR1 SGHVS, CDR2 FQNEAQ. The chain's CDR3 is CASSTGTPHNSYEQYV. DNA for the CDR3: TGTGCCAGCAGCACGGGGACACCTCACAACTCCTACGAGCAGTACGTC.

The rearrangement links TRBV27 to TRBJ1-1, with D perhaps TRBD1 (5 bases). Germline V CDR1 and CDR2: MNHEY, SMNVEV (reference sequence). The CDR3 has 17 residues. Trimming left V 10 bases short and J 1 base short, with 25 bases between. The CDR3 DNA reads as TGTGCCACCACCCGGGACGGAGGCGCCGGGGAGAACACTGAAGCTTTCTTT. It encodes CATTRDGGAGENTEAFF.

This clonotype was counted only a few times. V gene TRBV29-1 combines with J gene TRBJ1-1; perhaps TRBD1 as D (5 bases). CDR1 and CDR2 from the germline V gene are SQVTM and ANQGSEA. Deletions cut 4 bases from V and 4 bases from J, with 10 bases between. The CDR3 consists of 12 residues. CDR3 DNA sequence: TGCAGCGTTGCAGAGAGGGGCACTGAAGCTTTCTTT. It translates to CSVAERGTEAFF.

This clonotype occurred a few times. The chain uses TRBV9 and TRBJ2-1; 9 bases agree with TRBD1. Germline lookup yields CDR1 SGDLS and CDR2 YYNGEE. After removal of 0 bases from V and 8 bases from J, the junction contained 6 bases not matched to a gene. The CDR3 spans 15 residues. The CDR3 spells CASSVAGQGFDEQFF. CDR3 DNA sequence: TGTGCCAGCAGCGTAGCTGGACAGGGGTTCGATGAGCAGTTCTTC.

J is TRBJ2-7 and V is TRBV5-1, with D tentatively TRBD1 (6 bases). The V end lost 0 bases, the J end lost 1 base, and 11 bases lay between the germline ends. Germline V gene lookup returns CDR1 SGHRS and CDR2 YFSETQ. The CDR3 has 15 residues. The CDR3 spells CASSLGDMRSYEQYF. As DNA, the CDR3 is TGCGCCAGCAGCTTGGGGGACATGAGATCCTACGAGCAGTACTTC.

The chain employs TRBV9 and TRBJ2-2; 9 nucleotides match TRBD1. Germline CDR1 reads SGDLS; CDR2 reads YYNGEE. V lost 0 bases and J lost 5; bases outside the gene matches: 2. The CDR3 totals 15 residues. CDR3 DNA: TGTGCCAGCAGCGTAGTCGGGACAGGGACCGGGGAGCTGTTTTTT. Its protein product is CASSVVGTGTGELFF.

This clonotype was found a few times. The chain uses TRBV5-4 and TRBJ2-3, with D unresolved. The CDR3 covers 14 residues. Trimming cost V 2 bases and J 6 bases, with 13 bases left between them. The germline V gene has CDR1 SGHNT and CDR2 YYREEE (reference sequence). CDR3 in DNA: TGTGCCAGCAGCTTAAATGGTAGGATTGATACGCAGTATTTT. Encoded protein: CASSLNGRIDTQYF.

The chain recombines TRBV3-1 with TRBJ2-1; TRBD2 matches at 7 bases. CDR3 size: 15 residues. After removal of 1 base from V and 8 bases from J, the junction contained 8 bases not matched to a gene. CDR1 is LGHDT, CDR2 YNNKEL, per germline (reference sequence). The CDR3 nucleotides read TGTGCCAGCAGCCAAGTCCCGACTAGCCCTCATGAGCAGTTCTTC. This translates into CASSQVPTSPHEQFF.

This clonotype was counted many times. The genes are TRBV14 and TRBJ2-7, with no clear D. The V end lost 3 bases, the J end lost 3 bases, and 6 bases lay between the germline ends. This CDR3 contains 12 residues. Germline CDR1 SGHDN, CDR2 FVKESK. The CDR3 loop reads CASSQLGYEQYF. DNA for the CDR3: TGTGCCAGCAGCCAGCTCGGCTACGAGCAGTACTTC.

This clonotype was counted between two and nine times. The chain links TRBV2 to TRBJ2-7; D unresolved. The length of the CDR3 is 11 residues. CDR1 is SNHLY, CDR2 FYNNEI, per germline. The V and J ends lost 6 bases and 0 bases respectively, with 3 bases between them. CDR3 bases: TGTGCCAGCAGCCCCTCCTACGAGCAGTACTTC. Its protein product is CASSPSYEQYF. The entire variable domain, with the rest obtained from reference TRBV2 and TRBJ2-7, is as follows: EPEVTQTPSHQVTQMGQEVILRCVPISNHLYFYWYRQILGQKVEFLVSFYNNEISEKSEIFDDQFSVERPDGSNFTLKIRSTKLEDSAMYFCASSPSYEQYFGPGTRLTVT.

This clonotype was seen a few times. This rearrangement joins TRBV4-1 to TRBJ1-2; 7 nucleotides line up with TRBD1. CDR3 length equals 16 residues. CDR1 and CDR2 from the germline V gene are MGHRA and YSYEKL. The ends lost 3 bases at V and 3 bases at J; junction bases unmatched: 10. CDR3 nucleotide sequence: TGCGCCAGCAGCCATGAACAGGGGCTGGGGGACTATGGCTACACCTTC. Translating gives CASSHEQGLGDYGYTF.

By share of the sample, this clonotype is medium-sized. The chain has TRBV20-1 and TRBJ2-3, with 8 bases that match TRBD1. The CDR3 loop spans 15 amino acids. Germline-derived CDR1 and CDR2 are DFQATT and SNEGSKA (reference sequence). V shed 3 bases, J shed 4 bases, and the junction held 9 bases outside the gene matches. CDR3 DNA: TGCAGTGCTAGCGAACCCGACAGGGGCGCAGATACGCAGTATTTT. Residues: CSASEPDRGADTQYF.

This clonotype was seen a few times. This sequence joins TRBV5-6 and TRBJ2-7; D is possibly TRBD2 (6 bases). V shed 2 bases and J shed 0 bases, with 18 bases lying between them. The CDR3 is 17 residues long. In germline, CDR1 is SGHDT, CDR2 YYEEEE. CDR3: CASSFRGRRGSSYEQYV. DNA for the CDR3: TGTGCCAGCAGCTTTCGCGGGCGGAGGGGAAGCTCCTACGAGCAGTACGTC.

This clonotype has ten or more counts. The V gene is TRBV10-2, the J gene TRBJ1-1, with D unresolved. Germline V lookup: CDR1 WSHSY, CDR2 SAAADI. This CDR3 has 15 amino acids. V lost 3 bases and J lost 5, with 16 bases in between. CDR3 coding DNA: TGCGCCAGCAGTGAACTTGCCCCCAGAAATACTGAAGCTTTCTTT. Residues: CASSELAPRNTEAFF.

The sample holds a few counts of this clonotype. This chain connects TRBV7-2 to TRBJ2-5, with 11 bases aligning to TRBD2. Germline trimming cut 3 bases from V and 7 bases from J; bases unmatched to any gene: 7. CDR1 and CDR2 (germline): SGHTA, FQGNSA. This CDR3 has 15 amino acids. CDR3 loop: CASSFATSGVGTQYF. The CDR3 coding sequence is TGTGCCAGCAGCTTCGCGACTAGCGGGGTAGGGACCCAGTACTTC.

This clonotype has a handful of counts. The rearrangement uses TRBV3-1 and TRBJ2-3; no definite D call. Germline CDR1 and CDR2: LGHDT and YNNKEL (reference sequence). V was trimmed by 2 bases and J by 1 base, leaving 13 bases between them. The CDR3 has 16 amino acids. CDR3 DNA: TGTGCCAGCAGCCAACGACGAGTACGGGGCACAGATACGCAGTATTTT. Translating it yields CASSQRRVRGTDTQYF.

In this sample, this clonotype turned up many times. The chain couples TRBV7-8 to TRBJ2-7, with 9 bases that match TRBD2. Germline V gene data show CDR1 as SGHVS and CDR2 as FQNEAQ. The V and J ends lost 1 base and 6 bases, in that order; junction bases with no gene match: 1. CDR3 size: 13 residues. CDR3 nucleotides: TGTGCCAGCAGCTTAGGACTAGCGGCCGAGCAGTACGTC. Translating gives CASSLGLAAEQYV.

The chain joins TRBV2 to TRBJ1-5, with D perhaps TRBD1 (5 bases). V was pared by 8 bases and J by 0 bases, with 20 bases between. The germline gives CDR1 SNHLY, CDR2 FYNNEI. The CDR3 totals 17 residues. Here the CDR3 DNA reads TGTGCCAGCGGGACGGCTGCCGTCACAACTAGCAATCAGCCCCAGCATTTT. Protein: CASGTAAVTTSNQPQHF.

The chain carries TRBV20-1 and TRBJ2-3; D may be TRBD1 or TRBD2 (6 bases each). This CDR3 comprises 14 residues. The germline V and J ends were trimmed by 4 bases and 6 bases, with 17 bases remaining between them. Germline V CDR1 and CDR2: DFQATT, SNEGSKA (reference sequence). The CDR3 DNA sequence: TGCAGTGCTATTCTCACGCCGGGGGCCGATACGCAGTATTTT. Protein sequence: CSAILTPGADTQYF.

This clonotype was counted at least ten times. This chain joins TRBV7-9 and TRBJ2-5; 10 positions agree with TRBD2. Germline V gives CDR1 SEHNR, CDR2 FQNEAQ (reference sequence). Trimming at V came to 7 bases and at J to 5 bases, leaving 13 bases not matched to a gene. There are 16 residues in the CDR3. The CDR3 DNA is TGTGCCAGCATGGCGGGCGAGCGGGGGGGCCGGGAGACCCAGTACTTC. The encoded protein is CASMAGERGGRETQYF.

In its sample, this clonotype was seen a few times. The V and J genes are TRBV3-1 and TRBJ2-3, with D hard to call. The germline V and J ends were trimmed by 5 bases and 4 bases, with 19 bases remaining between them. Germline CDR1 is LGHDT and CDR2 is YNNKEL (reference sequence). There are 16 residues in the CDR3. CDR3 DNA: TGTGCCAGCAGCTACCCGGGCTTAGGAAGCGCAGATACGCAGTATTTT. Its translation is CASSYPGLGSADTQYF.

This clonotype was observed a handful of times. The chain is built from TRBV15 and TRBJ2-3, with 9 nucleotides matching TRBD2. V shed 7 bases and J 8 bases; nucleotides not matched to a gene: 7. The CDR3 length is 13 residues. Per germline, CDR1 LNHNV and CDR2 YYDKDF (reference sequence). CDR3: CATTAGGLGTQYF. The CDR3 coding sequence is TGTGCCACCACGGCGGGGGGGCTGGGTACGCAGTATTTT.

This clonotype was seen a handful of times. CDR3 bases: TGTGCCACCAGCAGGGGGGACAGGGCGAATTCACCCCTCCACTTT. Translation: CATSRGDRANSPLHF. V is TRBV15 and J is TRBJ1-6; TRBD1 agrees at 9 bases. V dropped 3 bases and J dropped 7; count of bases not matched to a gene: 4. The CDR3 spans 15 residues. CDR1 is LNHNV, CDR2 YYDKDF, per germline (reference sequence).

In its sample, this clonotype was seen a few times. V is TRBV7-9 and J is TRBJ2-5; possibly TRBD2 for D (5 bases). CDR3 size: 14 residues. V lost 5 bases and J 0 bases, leaving 10 bases between the germline ends. Germline CDR1 is SEHNR and CDR2 is FQNEAQ (reference sequence). This CDR3 is CASSGGGYQETQYF. The DNA for the CDR3 is TGTGCCAGCAGCGGCGGCGGGTACCAAGAGACCCAGTACTTC.

The V gene is TRBV15, the J gene TRBJ2-2; D is uncertain. Looked up from germline, CDR1 is LNHNV and CDR2 is YYDKDF (reference sequence). Trimming left V 3 bases short and J 7 bases short, with 6 bases between. CDR3 length: 12 residues. CDR3 amino acids: CATSSSSGELFF. In DNA form, the CDR3 reads TGTGCCACCAGCAGCAGTAGCGGGGAGCTGTTTTTT.